A selection of T cell receptor beta chains follows, all from one sample in a study of cytomegalovirus exposure and HLA in healthy donors. Profiled with immunoSEQ multiplex PCR; TCRdb holds only in-frame clones, not every one. The table has 100,000 or so clones, around 90% seen once. Input material: PBMCs. The receptor source for this set is a woman aged 25 to 39 in good health and CMV-seronegative. Both conserved end residues are part of each CDR3. Each record gives: J gene, clone size, V gene, D gene, CDR3 protein, CDR3 DNA. D genes are given only for firm matches. Size is omitted from some rows. Given values are once, few, many or a class for expanded clones.

j_call: TRBJ2-5
clone_size: NA
v_call: TRBV5-5
d_call: TRBD2
cdr3_aa: CASSLPSGGQETQYF
cdr3_nt: TGTGCCAGCAGCTTGCCCAGCGGGGGGCAAGAGACCCAGTACTTC

j_call: TRBJ2-5
clone_size: NA
v_call: TRBV4-1
d_call: TRBD1
cdr3_aa: CASSPTRTGIFETQYF
cdr3_nt: TGCGCCAGCAGCCCCACGAGGACAGGGATTTTCGAGACCCAGTACTTC

j_call: TRBJ1-6
clone_size: once
v_call: TRBV19
d_call: TRBD1
cdr3_aa: CASSMTGFDSPLHF
cdr3_nt: TGTGCCAGTAGTATGACAGGGTTTGATTCACCCCTCCACTTT

j_call: TRBJ1-2
clone_size: NA
v_call: TRBV9
d_call: TRBD1
cdr3_aa: CASSVDRGRDYGYTF
cdr3_nt: TGTGCCAGCAGCGTAGACAGGGGGCGCGACTATGGCTACACCTTC

j_call: TRBJ1-1
clone_size: once
v_call: TRBV4-1
d_call: NA
cdr3_aa: CASTQGPLNTEAFF
cdr3_nt: TGCGCCAGCACCCAGGGGCCCTTGAACACTGAAGCTTTCTTT

j_call: TRBJ2-7
clone_size: NA
v_call: TRBV28
d_call: NA
cdr3_aa: CASSPPQVLRRDEQYF
cdr3_nt: TGTGCCAGCAGTCCACCCCAAGTACTGAGGAGGGACGAGCAGTACTTC

j_call: TRBJ1-5
clone_size: few
v_call: TRBV5-1
d_call: NA
cdr3_aa: CASSAYVNQPQHF
cdr3_nt: TGCGCCAGCAGTGCCTACGTCAATCAGCCCCAGCATTTT

j_call: TRBJ2-7
clone_size: NA
v_call: TRBV7-2
d_call: TRBD1
cdr3_aa: CASSLQGAGSYEQYF
cdr3_nt: TGTGCCAGCAGCTTACAGGGGGCAGGGTCCTACGAGCAGTACTTC

j_call: TRBJ2-1
clone_size: NA
v_call: TRBV11-2
d_call: NA
cdr3_aa: CASSLRASSFNEQFF
cdr3_nt: TGTGCCAGCAGCTTGAGGGCTAGTAGCTTCAATGAGCAGTTCTTC

j_call: TRBJ2-5
clone_size: NA
v_call: TRBV7-3
d_call: NA
cdr3_aa: CASSLNLGGTQYF
cdr3_nt: TGTGCCAGCAGCTTAAATCTTGGCGGGACCCAGTACTTC

j_call: TRBJ1-5
clone_size: NA
v_call: TRBV2
d_call: NA
cdr3_aa: CASTAGYQPQHF
cdr3_nt: TGTGCCAGCACCGCCGGGTATCAGCCCCAGCATTTT

j_call: TRBJ1-2
clone_size: NA
v_call: TRBV20-1
d_call: TRBD1
cdr3_aa: CSANQGGGYTF
cdr3_nt: TGCAGTGCTAACCAGGGGGGTGGCTACACCTTC

j_call: TRBJ2-7
clone_size: NA
v_call: TRBV2
d_call: NA
cdr3_aa: CASRDFSYEQYF
cdr3_nt: TGTGCCAGCCGTGACTTCTCCTACGAGCAGTACTTC

j_call: TRBJ2-6
clone_size: NA
v_call: TRBV15
d_call: NA
cdr3_aa: CATSRMAGMGSGANVLTF
cdr3_nt: TGTGCCACCAGCAGAATGGCAGGGATGGGCTCTGGGGCCAACGTCCTGACTTTC

j_call: TRBJ2-7
clone_size: few
v_call: TRBV13
d_call: NA
cdr3_aa: CASSLGLMSSYEQYF
cdr3_nt: TGTGCCAGCAGCCTGGGACTGATGAGCTCCTACGAGCAGTACTTC

j_call: TRBJ1-1
clone_size: NA
v_call: TRBV11-2
d_call: TRBD1
cdr3_aa: CASSKGQVDTEAFF
cdr3_nt: TGTGCCAGCAGTAAGGGACAGGTGGACACTGAAGCTTTCTTT

j_call: TRBJ2-3
clone_size: NA
v_call: TRBV7-3
d_call: TRBD1
cdr3_aa: CASTRTGSYTDTQYF
cdr3_nt: TGTGCCAGCACCCGGACAGGGTCGTACACAGATACGCAGTATTTT

j_call: TRBJ2-1
clone_size: NA
v_call: TRBV7-3
d_call: NA
cdr3_aa: CASSFIESSYNEQFF
cdr3_nt: TGTGCCAGCAGCTTTATCGAGAGCTCCTACAATGAGCAGTTCTTC